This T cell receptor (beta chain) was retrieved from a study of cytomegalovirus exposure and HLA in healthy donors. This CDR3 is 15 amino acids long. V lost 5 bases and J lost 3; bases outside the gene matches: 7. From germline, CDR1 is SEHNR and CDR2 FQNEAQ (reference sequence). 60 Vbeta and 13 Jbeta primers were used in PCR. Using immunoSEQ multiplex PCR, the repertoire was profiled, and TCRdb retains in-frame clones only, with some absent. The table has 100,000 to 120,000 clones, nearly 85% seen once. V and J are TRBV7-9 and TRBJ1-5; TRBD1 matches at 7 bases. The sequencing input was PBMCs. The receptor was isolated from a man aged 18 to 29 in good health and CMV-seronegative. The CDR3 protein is CASSPQTGFNQPQHF. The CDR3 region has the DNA TGTGCCAGCAGCCCTCAGACAGGGTTCAATCAGCCCCAGCATTTT.